Below, 29 T cell receptor beta chains from the same sample are listed, as sequenced in a study of T-cell memory formation after mild COVID-19. TCRdb used MiXCR to reprocess the 5' RACE reads, holding one entry per CDR3 protein. Among 550,000 to 650,000 distinct CDR3 sequences, around 16% were seen once, and the ten largest hold about 8.6%. Sequences were obtained from PBMCs or a T cell subset sorted from them (not recorded which). The source is an adult woman who had mild COVID-19 (a few samples of this study predate the infection). Cell type and time point are not known.

There are a few counts of this clonotype. The chain uses TRBV6-5 and TRBJ1-5; no clear D. The CDR3 has 13 residues. CDR1 MNHEY and CDR2 SVGAGI come from the germline V gene. Deletions cut 6 bases from V and 0 bases from J, with 6 bases between. In nucleotides, the CDR3 is TGTGCCAGCAGACCGTATAGCAATCAGCCCCAGCATTTT. Translating gives CASRPYSNQPQHF.

This clonotype appeared a few times. V gene TRBV3-1 combines with J gene TRBJ2-1; D may match TRBD1 or TRBD2 (7 bases each). V lost 2 bases and J 1 base, leaving 12 bases between the germline ends. The CDR3 extends over 16 amino acids. Germline CDR1 reads LGHDT; CDR2 reads YNNKEL (reference sequence). DNA of the CDR3: TGTGCCAGCAGCCAACAGGGGGGGTGGTCCTACAATGAGCAGTTCTTC. Translation: CASSQQGGWSYNEQFF.

This clonotype has only a few counts. The V call is TRBV18, the J call TRBJ2-7; the D is unclear. Germline V CDR1 and CDR2: KGHSH, LQKENI. The V and J ends lost 3 bases and 0 bases respectively, with 12 bases between them. The CDR3 totals 15 residues. CDR3 protein: CASSPAELSSYEQYF. The CDR3 nucleotides are TGTGCCAGCTCACCGGCAGAACTGAGCTCCTACGAGCAGTACTTC.

This clonotype has a handful of counts. The J gene is TRBJ2-6, the V gene TRBV3-1, with 7 bases lining up with TRBD1. This CDR3 region has 18 residues. Germline assignment: CDR1 LGHDT and CDR2 YNNKEL (reference sequence). After removal of 2 bases from V and 0 bases from J, the junction contained 7 bases not matched to a gene. The CDR3 reads CASSQRQGSLSGANVLTF. In nucleotides, the CDR3 is TGTGCCAGCAGCCAAAGACAGGGCTCTCTCTCTGGGGCCAACGTCCTGACTTTC.

V usage is TRBV7-9 and J usage is TRBJ2-3, with TRBD1 matching 8 bases. Germline trimming cut 5 bases from V and 1 base from J; bases unmatched to any gene: 11. Per the germline V gene, CDR1 is SEHNR and CDR2 is FQNEAQ (reference sequence). The CDR3 sequence is 17 residues long. Here the CDR3 reads CASSPGWTGSGTDTQYF. Written as DNA, the CDR3 is TGTGCCAGCAGCCCCGGATGGACAGGGTCGGGCACAGATACGCAGTATTTT.

This clonotype was detected once. V usage is TRBV4-2 and J usage is TRBJ2-7; 9 nucleotides line up with TRBD2. The CDR3 is 16 amino acids. The ends lost 0 bases at V and 4 bases at J; junction bases unmatched: 7. Germline lookup yields CDR1 LGHNA and CDR2 YNFKEQ. The CDR3 nucleotides are TGTGCCAGCAGCCAAGATTTGACTAGCGGCGTATACGAGCAGTACTTC. Its protein product is CASSQDLTSGVYEQYF.

V usage is TRBV11-2 and J usage is TRBJ2-5; D is unresolved. The CDR3 is 11 residues long. Trimming left V 6 bases short and J 3 bases short, with 5 bases between. The germline V gene has CDR1 SGHAT and CDR2 FQNNGV. The DNA of the CDR3 is TGTGCCAGCAGTCATAAAGAGACCCAGTACTTC. Encoded protein: CASSHKETQYF.

The rearrangement joins TRBV15 to TRBJ2-7; D is ambiguous. The CDR3 spans 13 residues. V was shortened by 1 base and J by 2 bases, with 6 bases between the two germline ends. Germline V gives CDR1 LNHNV, CDR2 YYDKDF (reference sequence). The CDR3 DNA reads as TGTGCCACCAGCAGAGCTTTCACCTACGAGCAGTACTTC. Protein: CATSRAFTYEQYF.

This clonotype was observed a few times. The V call is TRBV6-5, the J call TRBJ1-6, with 10 bases aligning to TRBD1. The germline V gene has CDR1 MNHEY and CDR2 SVGAGI. Trimming at V came to 6 bases and at J to 5 bases, leaving 7 bases not matched to a gene. The CDR3 consists of 16 residues. CDR3 coding DNA: TGTGCCAGCAGGGCGGTGGGACAGGGGAATAATTCACCCCTCCACTTT. It specifies CASRAVGQGNNSPLHF.

In its sample, this clonotype was seen a few times. This chain connects TRBV7-6 to TRBJ2-2; 9 bases are shared with TRBD2. Germline V CDR1 and CDR2: SGHVS, FNYEAQ. The CDR3 consists of 17 residues. With 1 base clipped from V and 4 bases from J, the junction kept 7 bases outside the gene matches. In DNA form, the CDR3 reads TGTGCCAGCAGCTTAGTGGCGGGGGGGACCGCCACCGGGGAGCTGTTTTTT. This sequence encodes CASSLVAGGTATGELFF.

This clonotype came up a few times. The rearrangement uses TRBV7-9 and TRBJ2-2, with D possibly matching TRBD1 (5 bases). CDR1 and CDR2 from the germline V gene are SEHNR and FQNEAQ (reference sequence). V was clipped by 3 bases and J by 1 base, with 9 bases between them. This CDR3 is 15 amino acids long. The CDR3 sequence is CASSFLRGNTGELFF. The CDR3 DNA follows: TGTGCCAGCAGCTTTCTTAGGGGGAACACCGGGGAGCTGTTTTTT. Using reference TRBV7-9 and TRBJ2-2 for the parts outside the CDR3, the full variable domain is DTGVSQNPRHKITKRGQNVTFRCDPISEHNRLYWYRQTLGQGPEFLTYFQNEAQLEKSRLLSDRFSAERPKGSFSTLEIQRTEQGDSAMYLCASSFLRGNTGELFFGEGSRLTVL.

The chain recombines TRBV6-1 with TRBJ1-1, with TRBD1 matching 12 bases. Germline-derived CDR1 and CDR2 are MNHNS and SASEGT. V was pared by 8 bases and J by 7 bases, with 5 bases of the junction left unmatched. This CDR3 contains 13 residues. Here the CDR3 DNA reads TGTGCCAGCCACGGGACAGGGGGCGATGAAGCTTTCTTT. Translating gives CASHGTGGDEAFF.

This clonotype was seen a handful of times. The chain uses TRBV20-1 and TRBJ2-7, with 7 bases fitting TRBD2. The CDR3 is made up of 19 amino acids. Losses at the gene ends were 0 bases for V and 1 base for J; bases not matched to a gene: 18. Germline V CDR1 and CDR2: DFQATT, SNEGSKA (reference sequence). This CDR3 is CSARETVTSKYIGSYEQYF. Here the CDR3 DNA reads TGCAGTGCTAGAGAGACCGTGACTAGCAAATATATAGGGTCCTACGAGCAGTACTTC.

In its sample, this clonotype was seen a few times. The CDR3 nucleotides are TGTGCCAGCAGCCCCCCGGGTAGCGGGGGTTTTAATACGCAGTATTTT. Translated, it gives CASSPPGSGGFNTQYF. This chain uses TRBV7-9 with TRBJ2-3; 9 nucleotides agree with TRBD2. J was trimmed by 7 bases and V by 5 bases; bases with no gene match: 13. The germline CDR1 and CDR2 sequences are SEHNR and FQNEAQ (reference sequence). CDR3 size: 16 residues.

The CDR3 loop reads CASSLGQGFEKLFF. CDR3 nucleotide sequence: TGTGCCAGCAGCTTAGGACAGGGGTTTGAAAAACTGTTTTTT. The genes are TRBV7-8 and TRBJ1-4; 8 bases are a match to TRBD1. This CDR3 comprises 14 residues. The V gene's germline CDR1 is SGHVS and CDR2 FQNEAQ. The V segment lost 1 base and the J segment 7 bases; nucleotides outside the gene matches: 2.

This sequence joins TRBV7-2 and TRBJ1-2, with D uncertain. Trimming took 6 bases from V and 5 from J, leaving 13 bases between them. The germline CDR1 and CDR2 sequences are SGHTA and FQGNSA. The CDR3 spans 13 residues. The CDR3: CASSTGPPYGYTF. The CDR3 DNA is TGTGCCAGCAGTACCGGGCCGCCGTATGGCTACACCTTC.

The chain employs TRBV6-2 or TRBV6-3 and TRBJ1-5, with D uncertain. Per the germline V gene, CDR1 is MNHEY and CDR2 is SVGEGT. The V end lost 6 bases, the J end lost 0 bases, and 12 bases lay between the germline ends. The CDR3 has 15 residues. As DNA, the CDR3 is TGTGCCAGCAGCCTCGAAGGGAATAGCAATCAGCCCCAGCATTTT. Amino acids: CASSLEGNSNQPQHF.

This clonotype has more than one count but fewer than ten. The chain links TRBV7-3 to TRBJ2-5; D is possibly TRBD2 (5 bases). V was cut by 5 bases and J by 9 bases, with 22 bases left in between. Germline values: CDR1 SGHTA, CDR2 FQGTGA. This CDR3 has 15 amino acids. Written as DNA, the CDR3 is TGTGCCAGCAGCCCGTCGGCTGCCGGGGTAGTGGCCCAGTACTTC. This codes for CASSPSAAGVVAQYF.

This clonotype was seen a few times. The genes are TRBV30 and TRBJ1-1; D not certain. V dropped 3 bases and J dropped 0 bases, with 14 bases sitting between them. The CDR3 is 15 residues long. Germline values: CDR1 GTSNPN, CDR2 SVGIG (reference sequence). The CDR3, as DNA: TGTGCCTGGAGGCTCCCGAGTCGGGTGAACACTGAAGCTTTCTTT. Encoded protein: CAWRLPSRVNTEAFF.

V is TRBV7-2 and J is TRBJ2-3; 7 nucleotides match TRBD1. The length of the CDR3 is 15 residues. V gave up 5 bases and J gave up 2 bases; unmatched junction bases: 7. Looked up from germline, CDR1 is SGHTA and CDR2 is FQGNSA. The DNA of the CDR3 is TGTGCCAGCAGCCCTAAGGGACAGCACACAGATACGCAGTATTTT. Amino acid sequence: CASSPKGQHTDTQYF.

The rearrangement joins TRBV7-9 to TRBJ2-7; maybe TRBD2 (6 bases). CDR1 and CDR2 from the germline V gene are SEHNR and FQNEAQ (reference sequence). V dropped 3 bases and J dropped 6 bases, with 15 bases sitting between them. This CDR3 spans 14 amino acids. CDR3 DNA: TGTGCCAGCAGCTTGTCGAGGGAGGTGAGCGAGCAGTACTTC. It specifies CASSLSREVSEQYF.

This clonotype has just a few counts. The V call is TRBV4-2, the J call TRBJ2-2; D is ambiguous. Germline values: CDR1 LGHNA, CDR2 YNFKEQ. This CDR3 contains 14 residues. Trimming removed 0 bases from V and 3 bases from J, with 5 bases in between. CDR3 nucleotides: TGTGCCAGCAGCCAAGACAGGTACACCGGGGAGCTGTTTTTT. Translating it yields CASSQDRYTGELFF.

This clonotype has more than one count but fewer than ten. The chain combines TRBV7-8 with TRBJ2-2; either TRBD1 or TRBD2 may supply D (5 bases each). Trimming left V 5 bases short and J 0 bases short, with 7 bases between. The CDR3 spans 14 residues. The germline V gene has CDR1 SGHVS and CDR2 FQNEAQ. The CDR3 bases are TGTGCCAGCAGCACGGGACCGAACACCGGGGAGCTGTTTTTT. Amino acid sequence: CASSTGPNTGELFF.

The chain combines TRBV11-3 with TRBJ2-2; D possibly corresponds to TRBD1 (5 bases). In germline, CDR1 is SGHNT, CDR2 YENEEA. The CDR3 is made up of 14 amino acids. Trimming shortened V by 3 bases and J by 7 bases, and 12 bases separated the two germline ends. CDR3 loop: CASSLGSGNGELFF. Here the CDR3 DNA reads TGTGCCAGCAGCTTGGGGTCAGGGAACGGGGAGCTGTTTTTT.

V and J are TRBV6-5 and TRBJ2-3, with TRBD2 as a possible D gene (7 bases). V was pared by 6 bases and J by 4 bases, with 17 bases between. Germline loops: CDR1 MNHEY, CDR2 SVGAGI. The length of the CDR3 is 15 residues. The CDR3 sequence: CASSPAGAGPDTQYF. In DNA, the CDR3 is TGTGCCAGCAGCCCCGCGGGGGCCGGGCCAGATACGCAGTATTTT.

This clonotype came up many times. This rearrangement joins TRBV5-1 to TRBJ2-7; TRBD1 agrees at 12 bases. CDR1 and CDR2 (germline): SGHRS, YFSETQ. V lost 1 base to trimming and J lost 5 bases; unmatched junction nucleotides: 4. CDR3 length: 15 amino acids. CDR3 residues: CASSLPGTGGHEQYF. DNA for the CDR3: TGCGCCAGCAGCTTGCCCGGGACAGGGGGCCACGAGCAGTACTTC.

The chain recombines TRBV20-1 with TRBJ2-2; 7 bases align to TRBD1. CDR3 length: 14 residues. Germline V gives CDR1 DFQATT, CDR2 SNEGSKA (reference sequence). The J segment lost 5 bases and the V segment lost 1 base, leaving 4 bases of the junction unmatched. CDR3: CSARVGGSTGELFF. The CDR3 region has the DNA TGCAGTGCTAGAGTAGGGGGCAGTACCGGGGAGCTGTTTTTT.

Remarks on this clonotype: This CDR3 is missing its conserved last phenylalanine or tryptophan, likely due to a read error. The chain has TRBV5-6 and TRBJ2-7; 9 bases match TRBD1. Trimming took 2 bases from V and 0 from J; bases not matched to a gene: 3. The length of the CDR3 is 15 residues. CDR1 is SGHDT and CDR2 is YYEEEE in the germline V gene. CDR3 sequence (DNA): TGTGCCAGCAGCTTTGGACAGGGGTTCTCCTACGAGCAGTACTTA. As protein: CASSFGQGFSYEQYL.

The gene calls are TRBV7-2 and TRBJ2-3; 12 nucleotides align to TRBD2. CDR1 and CDR2 from the germline V gene are SGHTA and FQGNSA. This CDR3 region has 17 residues. Germline trimming cut 1 base from V and 5 bases from J; bases unmatched to any gene: 7. CDR3 nucleotides: TGTGCCAGCAGCTTAGAACTAGCGGGAGGAGGGGAAGATACGCAGTATTTT. It codes for CASSLELAGGGEDTQYF.